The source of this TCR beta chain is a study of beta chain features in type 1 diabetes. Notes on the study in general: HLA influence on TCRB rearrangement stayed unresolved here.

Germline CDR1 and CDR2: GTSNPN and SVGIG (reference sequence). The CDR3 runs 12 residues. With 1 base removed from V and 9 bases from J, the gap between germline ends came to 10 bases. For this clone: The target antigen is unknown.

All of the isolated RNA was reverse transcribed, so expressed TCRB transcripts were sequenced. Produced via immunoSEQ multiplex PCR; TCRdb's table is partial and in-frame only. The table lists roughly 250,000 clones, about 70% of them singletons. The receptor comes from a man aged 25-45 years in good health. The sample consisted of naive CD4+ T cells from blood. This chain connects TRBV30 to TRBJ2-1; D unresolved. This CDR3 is CAWSGVAGEQFF. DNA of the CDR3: TGTGCCTGGAGTGGGGTGGCCGGTGAGCAGTTCTTC.